This T cell receptor (beta chain) was sequenced in a study of blood T cell repertoires in COVID-19. Study in general: Sources were T cells, B-cell-depleted T cells, or PBMCs; the material itself was cDNA or gDNA.

This table comes from immunoSEQ multiplex PCR, and its TCRdb copy is limited to in-frame clones, with some not included. The table includes approximately 150,000 clones, 80% to 90% detected once. Across over 20 US areas, participants ranged in age from roughly 18 to 89 years. Participants had their cohort set by participant-reported clinical history. V was pared by 2 bases and J by 1 base, with 8 bases between. The CDR3 loop spans 15 amino acids. CDR1 is MDHEN, CDR2 SYDVKM, per germline. The V gene is TRBV28, the J gene TRBJ2-2; D perhaps matches TRBD1 (6 bases). The sequence was obtained from a man aged 40-55 years with acute COVID-19. Sequenced input: PBMCs or T cells enriched from blood (not recorded which). Written as DNA, the CDR3 is TGTGCCAGCAGTTTACTGGGACAGAACACCGGGGAGCTGTTTTTT. This translates into CASSLLGQNTGELFF.